This T cell receptor beta chain was identified during a study of shared clonotypes between healthy human individuals (dated by TCRdb to about 2020). Notes on the research overall: Three men and two women, aged 18 to 49 years, made up the cohort. For each donor, three plates each were used for CD4 naive and CD4 memory, two plates were used for CD8 naive, and one plate was used for CD8 memory. Blood TCR repertoires of five healthy adults were deeply sequenced to estimate repertoire size and the extent of clonotype sharing between individuals. To increase sequencing depth and limit assay-specific biases, different laboratories used diverse techniques to prepare libraries and sequence TCR repertoires. Each donor's leukapheresis produced roughly between roughly 0.85 and 10 billion PBMCs.

TCR CDR3 regions were amplified from genomic DNA by multiplex PCR using the deep immunoSEQ assay. Extracted genomic DNA from each cell subset was spread evenly across all wells of several immunoSEQ 96-well plates, with each plate serving as a replicate. For sorted subsets, each replicate PCR was loaded with roughly 200 ng genomic DNA, equivalent to 30,000 or so T cell genomes. Purified libraries were quantified with a Qubit 3.0 fluorometer, sized on a Bioanalyzer 2100, and re-quantified with the KAPA Library Quantification kit. Every immunoSEQ 96-well plate was sequenced on a dedicated single-read 150-cycle Illumina NextSeq 550 flow cell. The study's processing was this. Because only junctional sequences without quality scores were contained in the immunoSEQ output, filtering matching that applied to full-length reads could not be performed. Sequences were annotated with PyIR, a Python wrapper for IgBLAST v1.9, using IMGT germline references to assign V/J genes and CDR3. Reads were removed for weak V/J assignments (E-value above 1e-6), missing CDR3, stop codons, out-of-frame junctions, or ambiguous translated residues. V3J clonotypes were defined as sequences sharing an identical inferred V gene, J gene, and CDR3 amino acid sequence. Percentage overlap between repertoires was computed as shared unique clonotypes divided by the size of the smaller repertoire. Repertoire richness was assessed with RTK rarefaction, the Chao1 estimator, and Recon v2.1 estimates of unobserved clonotypes. Generation probabilities were computed with OLGA for all TCRbeta clonotypes obtained by the gDNA method from a handful of donors. In its TCRdb copy, this immuneACCESS table keeps in-frame sequences only and misses some clones. Where compared with another copy, unresolved V genes explain less than half of these, and the others have no known cause. V, J and clone size derive from that table, while D and trimming were established from the DNA sequence. This sample has hundreds of thousands of clones in its table, and more than 85% of those were observed once. The top ten hold 24% of the sample.

Concerning this clone itself: What this receptor recognizes is not known. Base qualities are not recorded, but no much larger clone differs from it by a single base.

The CDR3 spans 16 residues, from the cysteine through the phenylalanine. Only CDR3 DNA remains: 48 bases, in frame from the first base. The germline V gene provides CDR1 SGHDN and CDR2 FVKESK. Trimming accounts for 0 bases at V and 2 bases at J, while the number of junction bases matched to no gene is 4. CD8 naive samples were obtained by positive selection for CCR7 among CD45RO-negative cells, yielding a CD45RA+CCR7+ population from which TemRA cells were excluded. The donors were healthy, HIV-negative adults who had no recently reported acute infections or vaccinations. Every donor was a Caucasian adult residing in Nashville, Tennessee, USA. Blood was collected by leukapheresis, and PBMCs were isolated by Ficoll-Histopaque density gradient centrifugation and then cryopreserved in liquid nitrogen vapor phase. Analytical flow cytometry was used to check the purity and quantity of each magnetically sorted T cell population. From each sorted fraction, genomic DNA was isolated and quantified by UV absorbance on a Nanodrop 2000c.

The paper as a whole reports these results and caveats: Only blood was sampled, and tissue TCR repertoires likely differ from those in blood. Estimated clonotype richness was generally larger for naive than for memory subsets. Compared with non-shared clonotypes, the clonotypes found in all four sorted-subset donors had higher generation probabilities. Because the study included only a small number of donors, the genetic and exposure-history diversity represented was limited. Pairwise subsampling led to the expectation that sequencing depth would affect the degree of clonotype sharing among donors. About 4.5% of naive CD4, 3.5% of naive CD8, roughly 2.5% of memory CD4, and about 0.4% of memory CD8 clonotypes were shared across several donors. Rarefaction of sorted-subset datasets indicated incomplete sequencing despite the large sequencing depth.

Sequenced sample: naive CD8+ T cells sorted from blood. The sample's cell subset or site, from its label and the paper: CD45RA+CCR7+. The receptor was derived from a man aged 25-40 years in good health. The rearranged chain carries TRBV14 and TRBJ2-3; 8 nucleotides in the junction match TRBD1. CDR3 protein: CASSQDTGGYTDTQYF. Here is the DNA: TGTGCCAGCAGCCAAGATACAGGGGGTTACACAGATACGCAGTATTTT.